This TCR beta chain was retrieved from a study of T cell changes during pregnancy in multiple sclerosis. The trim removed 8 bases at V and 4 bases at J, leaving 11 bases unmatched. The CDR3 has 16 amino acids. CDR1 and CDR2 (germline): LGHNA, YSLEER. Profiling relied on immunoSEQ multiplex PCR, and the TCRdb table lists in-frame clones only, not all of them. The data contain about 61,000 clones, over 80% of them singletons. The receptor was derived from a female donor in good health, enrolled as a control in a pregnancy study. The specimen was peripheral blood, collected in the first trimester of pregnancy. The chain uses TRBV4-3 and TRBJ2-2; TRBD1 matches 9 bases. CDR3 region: CASRPGTGPVTGELFF. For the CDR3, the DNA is TGCGCCAGCCGTCCCGGGACAGGGCCGGTCACCGGGGAGCTGTTTTTT.